What follows are 20 T cell receptor beta chains derived from one specimen sequenced in a study of shared clonotypes between healthy human individuals. Only in-frame clones appear in the TCRdb table, and some are missing; sequencing was by immunoSEQ multiplex PCR. The table shows about 1 million clones, with about 76% occurring only once. Sequenced material: memory CD4+ T cells sorted from blood. Subset reported: CD45RA-negative fraction. These TCRs come from a man aged 18 to 30 in good health.

The CDR3 DNA reads TGTGCCAGCAGCTTAGAAGCAGACTACGAGCAGTACTTC. Translation gives CASSLEADYEQYF. This rearrangement joins TRBV11-3 to TRBJ2-7; D is uncertain. This CDR3 has 13 residues. V gave up 0 bases and J gave up 3 bases, with 6 bases separating them. CDR1 and CDR2 from the germline V gene are SGHNT and YENEEA.

Only one count was recorded for this clone. The rearrangement joins TRBV7-6 to TRBJ2-3; 12 positions agree with TRBD2. Germline CDR1 reads SGHVS; CDR2 reads FNYEAQ. V shed 1 base, J shed 1 base, and the junction held 9 bases outside the gene matches. This CDR3 region has 19 residues. The DNA of the CDR3 is TGTGCCAGCAGCTTAGGAATCACTAGCGGGGGGTCTGGCACAGATACGCAGTATTTT. This gives the protein CASSLGITSGGSGTDTQYF.

The chain uses TRBV11-2 and TRBJ2-7; TRBD2 aligns across 9 bases. Germline V lookup: CDR1 SGHAT, CDR2 FQNNGV. J lost 7 bases, V lost 5 bases, and 12 bases had no gene match. CDR3 size: 15 residues. The CDR3 loop reads CASSPLAGGPGEQYF. In DNA form, the CDR3 reads TGTGCCAGCAGCCCTCTCGCGGGGGGGCCGGGGGAGCAGTACTTC.

CDR3 in amino acids: CASSIRMGPRGYTF. CDR3 coding DNA: TGTGCCAGTAGTATACGAATGGGGCCTCGGGGCTACACCTTC. The V gene is TRBV19, the J gene TRBJ1-2, with D possibly being TRBD1 (5 bases). There are 14 residues in the CDR3. Trimming cost V 2 bases and J 8 bases, with 15 bases left between them. CDR1 and CDR2 from the germline V gene are LNHDA and SQIVND (reference sequence).

The chain couples TRBV4-3 to TRBJ1-4; D may be TRBD1 (5 bases). Germline CDR1 is LGHNA and CDR2 is YSLEER. The CDR3 is 15 residues long. V lost 0 bases to trimming and J lost 11 bases, with 16 bases between them. The CDR3 DNA follows: TGCGCCAGCAGCCAAGATTGGGGCAGGCCAGAGAAACTGTTTTTT. It encodes CASSQDWGRPEKLFF.

This clone showed up just a few times. The chain recombines TRBV11-2 with TRBJ1-5; TRBD1 might be the D (5 bases). Trimming cost V 1 base and J 4 bases, with 11 bases left between them. Germline-derived CDR1 and CDR2 are SGHAT and FQNNGV. This CDR3 has 15 amino acids. Written as DNA, the CDR3 is TGTGCCAGCAGCTTAGCCCCGGGGGGAAATCAGCCCCAGCATTTT. This gives the protein CASSLAPGGNQPQHF.

The V and J genes are TRBV5-4 and TRBJ2-5, with TRBD2 as a possible D gene (6 bases). The germline CDR1 and CDR2 sequences are SGHNT and YYREEE (reference sequence). Trimming shortened V by 4 bases and J by 5 bases, and 18 bases separated the two germline ends. The CDR3 is 15 amino acids. DNA for the CDR3: TGTGCCAGCAGCCAAACGCCGGGACTTGGGGAGACCCAGTACTTC. This gives the protein CASSQTPGLGETQYF.

This clone has a single count. The rearrangement links TRBV19 to TRBJ1-1; D is ambiguous. V dropped 6 bases and J dropped 5 bases, with 16 bases sitting between them. The length of the CDR3 is 14 residues. The germline V gene encodes CDR1 LNHDA and CDR2 SQIVND (reference sequence). The CDR3: CASSPRVDGTEAFF. DNA for the CDR3: TGTGCCAGTAGCCCACGCGTCGACGGGACTGAAGCTTTCTTT.

The chain employs TRBV25-1 and TRBJ2-1; 10 bases align to TRBD2. Looked up from germline, CDR1 is MGHDK and CDR2 is SYGVNS. The CDR3 is 17 amino acids. With V trimmed by 1 base and J by 7 bases, 10 bases remained unmatched. The CDR3 region is CASSESQPSSGRNEQFF. CDR3 bases: TGTGCCAGCAGTGAATCCCAACCATCTAGCGGGAGAAATGAGCAGTTCTTC.

In DNA, the CDR3 is TGCGCCAGCAGCTTGGCCTTGGGGTCCTCAGCCAAAAACATTCAGTACTTC. Its translation: CASSLALGSSAKNIQYF. This chain joins TRBV5-1 and TRBJ2-4; no firm D call. The germline V gene has CDR1 SGHRS and CDR2 YFSETQ. The V and J ends lost 0 bases and 0 bases respectively, with 13 bases between them. The CDR3 is 17 amino acids. The variable domain in full, completed from reference TRBV5-1 and TRBJ2-4, reads KAGVTQTPRYLIKTRGQQVTLSCSPISGHRSVSWYQQTPGQGLQFLFEYFSETQRNKGNFPGRFSGRQFSNSRSEMNVSTLELGDSALYLCASSLALGSSAKNIQYFGAGTRLSVL.

This clone was picked up a small number of times. The rearrangement uses TRBV11-2 and TRBJ1-1; D is possibly TRBD1 (5 bases). V was pared by 1 base and J by 0 bases, with 6 bases between. There are 14 residues in the CDR3. Germline V gene data show CDR1 as SGHAT and CDR2 as FQNNGV. The CDR3 DNA sequence: TGTGCCAGCAGCTTAGGGGACGTGAACACTGAAGCTTTCTTT. Amino acid sequence: CASSLGDVNTEAFF. Using reference TRBV11-2 and TRBJ1-1 for the parts outside the CDR3, the full variable domain is EAGVAQSPRYKIIEKRQSVAFWCNPISGHATLYWYQQILGQGPKLLIQFQNNGVVDDSQLPKDRFSAERLKGVDSTLKIQPAKLEDSAVYLCASSLGDVNTEAFFGQGTRLTVV.

The gene calls are TRBV19 and TRBJ1-3, with D possibly matching TRBD1 (5 bases). Between the trimmed V and J ends, which lost 3 bases and 0 bases, there was a span of 12 bases. The germline V gene has CDR1 LNHDA and CDR2 SQIVND (reference sequence). CDR3 size: 16 residues. The CDR3 coding sequence is TGTGCCAGTAGTATGGGGACGCAGCGCTCTGGAAACACCATATATTTT. It encodes CASSMGTQRSGNTIYF.

This chain uses TRBV10-2 with TRBJ1-1; a possible D gene is TRBD1 (6 bases). This CDR3 is 13 amino acids long. V lost 7 bases, J lost 5 bases, and 14 bases lay in between. Germline assignment: CDR1 WSHSY and CDR2 SAAADI. CDR3 DNA sequence: TGCGCCAGCACGAAGGGGGGAAGGACTGAAGCTTTCTTT. This encodes CASTKGGRTEAFF.

The V gene is TRBV2, the J gene TRBJ2-2; no clear D gene. This CDR3 region has 14 residues. CDR1 and CDR2 (germline): SNHLY, FYNNEI. V lost 5 bases to trimming and J lost 8 bases, with 15 bases between them. The CDR3 is CASSSASARGELFF. The CDR3 nucleotides are TGTGCCAGCAGTTCGGCTAGTGCTAGAGGGGAGCTGTTTTTT.

This clone was observed once. This chain joins TRBV7-2 and TRBJ2-1; TRBD1 aligns across 7 bases. J gave up 7 bases and V 5 bases, and 11 bases lay outside the gene matches. The CDR3 runs 15 residues. CDR1 SGHTA and CDR2 FQGNSA come from the germline V gene. CDR3 amino acids: CASSVPGTALNEQFF. The CDR3 nucleotides are TGTGCCAGCAGCGTCCCCGGGACAGCCTTAAATGAGCAGTTCTTC.

The table lists this clone with a count of one. Distinct nucleotide sequences in the sample also encode this CDR3. This rearrangement joins TRBV6-6 to TRBJ1-1; no definite D call. The CDR3 loop spans 13 amino acids. V dropped 5 bases and J dropped 0 bases, with 7 bases sitting between them. Germline CDR1 and CDR2: MNHNY and SVGAGI (reference sequence). CDR3: CASSPGVNTEAFF. Here the CDR3 DNA reads TGTGCCAGCAGTCCCGGGGTGAACACTGAAGCTTTCTTT.

Many counts were recorded for this clone. The chain carries TRBV10-3 and TRBJ1-1, with no clear D. This CDR3 spans 15 amino acids. Trimming removed 0 bases at V and 1 base at J, with 9 bases between. CDR1 and CDR2 (germline): ENHRY, SYGVKD. The DNA of the CDR3 is TGTGCCATCAGTGAGTCGAGGACGCCGAACACTGAAGCTTTCTTT. Residues: CAISESRTPNTEAFF.

This sequence joins TRBV2 and TRBJ2-5, with 9 bases identical to TRBD2. The CDR3 covers 13 residues. In germline, CDR1 is SNHLY, CDR2 FYNNEI. The J segment lost 4 bases and the V segment lost 7 bases, leaving 4 bases of the junction unmatched. The CDR3 spells CASTAGGGETQYF. The CDR3 region has the DNA TGTGCCAGCACGGCGGGAGGGGGAGAGACCCAGTACTTC.

Regarding this clone: The identical CDR3 is also encoded by other nucleotide sequences in the sample. The chain carries TRBV9 and TRBJ2-5; the match to TRBD2 covers 11 bases. Germline assignment: CDR1 SGDLS and CDR2 YYNGEE. V shed 0 bases and J 4 bases; nucleotides not matched to a gene: 2. The CDR3 loop spans 15 amino acids. The CDR3 protein is CASSVGTSGRETQYF. The CDR3 region has the DNA TGTGCCAGCAGCGTAGGAACTAGCGGGAGAGAGACCCAGTACTTC.

This chain connects TRBV6-6 to TRBJ1-6, with 9 nucleotides matching TRBD1. The CDR3 totals 15 residues. V lost 2 bases to trimming and J lost 13 bases; unmatched junction nucleotides: 9. Per the germline V gene, CDR1 is MNHNY and CDR2 is SVGAGI (reference sequence). The CDR3 nucleotides read TGTGCCAGCAGTTACGGGGGACAGGGTACAAGCCCCCTCCACTTT. It translates to CASSYGGQGTSPLHF.